This TCR beta chain was profiled in a study of CD8 T cells in ankylosing spondylitis (dated by TCRdb to 2017 to 2019). A note on the overall study: T cell receptor beta repertoires were profiled in healthy donors and ankylosing spondylitis patients so that disease-linked TCR variants could be found. Peripheral blood was sampled, and synovial fluid was additionally collected from ankylosing spondylitis patients. The whole study cohort included 90 to 120 healthy donors and under 30 ankylosing spondylitis patients. Here is what the overall study found, with its caveats: Some motif variants had previously been reported in the synovial fluid and blood of reactive arthritis patients, which suggests shared mechanisms of disease initiation. Blood from ankylosing spondylitis patients appeared to be characterized by a TCR beta motif composed of 7 to 9 highly homologous amino acid variants. According to the report, matched synovial fluid samples from ankylosing spondylitis patients were significantly enriched for the disease-linked clones. The disease-linked clones had a CD8+ phenotype and were found at relatively low frequencies in peripheral blood.

On this clonotype: Its specific antigen is unknown. Within one base of it there is no much larger clone, and no base qualities were kept.

Trimming takes 5 bases off V and 1 base off J; junction bases not matched to a gene: 8. From the cysteine up to the phenylalanine, the CDR3 has a length of 17 residues. Of all the DNA, just the CDR3 is kept, 51 bases in frame from base 1. Taken from the germline V gene, the CDR1 and CDR2 loops are ENHRY and SYGVKD. Data came from an Illumina HiSeq 2500. Quantitative 5'-RACE with molecular barcodes was the method used to prepare the TCR beta libraries. Per the authors' processing: A new computational method based on a probabilistic model of VDJ rearrangement was used to identify disease-linked TCR variants. The public reads were run again by TCRdb, first through fastp at Q25 and then through MiXCR, and only productive beta chains were kept. Rows are combined by CDR3 protein, so each entry shows the most common genes and DNA. What appears here as the V and J calls and clone size reflects TCRdb's work, not the paper's. The sample includes 350,000 to 450,000 distinct CDR3 sequences, with roughly 26% observed a single time. In total, the top ten clones hold roughly 0.9% of the sample.

Sequenced sample: blood, either unsorted or a sorted T cell fraction (not recorded which). The chain is encoded by TRBV10-3 joined to TRBJ2-3, with 11 bases aligning to TRBD2. This sequence originates from a male donor with ankylosing spondylitis. The sequenced DNA: TGTGCCATCAGTAGTAGTCTAGCGGGAGGCGGCACAGATACGCAGTATTTT. Its protein reads: CAISSSLAGGGTDTQYF.